The present T cell receptor beta chain was sequenced within a study of OX40 agonist ivuxolimab in advanced cancers. Study findings and constraints: In general, CD8+ T cells held more expanded clones than CD4+ did, on average.

Between the trimmed V and J ends, which lost 8 bases and 0 bases, there was a span of 11 bases. CDR1 MNHEY and CDR2 SMNVEV come from the germline V gene (reference sequence). The CDR3 contains 15 residues. Worth noting for this clone: Antigen: not known.

Profiled with immunoSEQ multiplex PCR; TCRdb holds only in-frame clones, not every one. The table includes under 60,000 clones, 85% to 90% detected once. The V and J genes are TRBV27 and TRBJ1-6; no reliable D call. The starting material was CD4+ or CD8+ T cells sorted from blood, obtained in a trial of the OX40 agonist ivuxolimab. The receptor's source is an adult with an advanced solid tumor such as melanoma, head and neck, liver or kidney cancer. The CDR3 nucleotides are TGTGCCAGCTACGGCAGGAGCTCCTATAATTCACCCCTCCACTTT. Residues: CASYGRSSYNSPLHF.